The rows below give T cell receptor beta chains drawn from one sample of a study of blood T cells in healthy people across ages. Each CDR3 protein gets one entry after TCRdb re-called the 5' RACE reads with MiXCR. The repertoire holds 700,000 to 950,000 distinct CDR3 sequences, roughly 60% seen once, with around 20% in the top ten. Sequenced input: blood. Receptors originate from a man younger than 40 in good health. CDR3s include the opening cysteine and the closing phenylalanine or tryptophan. The listing skips clone size in some rows; elsewhere it reads once, few, many or a size class.

V: TRBV2
J: TRBJ2-7
size: .
CDR3: CASSGDTRGVYEQYF

V: TRBV29-1
J: TRBJ2-1
size: .
CDR3: CSVEPNRNEQFF

V: TRBV27
J: TRBJ1-2
size: .
CDR3: CASSPDPGGDRGYTF

V: TRBV7-2
J: TRBJ1-4
size: .
CDR3: CASSSLRGLNEKLFF

V: TRBV5-1
J: TRBJ2-3
size: .
CDR3: CASPAGGITDTQYF

V: TRBV28
J: TRBJ2-5
size: .
CDR3: CASSFGRRETQYF

V: TRBV20-1
J: TRBJ1-5
size: .
CDR3: CSASVGSGQPQHF

V: TRBV20-1
J: TRBJ1-1
size: few
CDR3: CSARDSPVYTEAFF

V: TRBV9
J: TRBJ2-5
size: few
CDR3: CASSRAGGIDETQYF

V: TRBV10-1
J: TRBJ2-4
size: .
CDR3: CASSGGQPKNIQYF

V: TRBV12-3/TRBV12-4
J: TRBJ2-3
size: .
CDR3: CASRRTSGIDTQYF

V: TRBV7-9
J: TRBJ1-1
size: .
CDR3: CASSTGAGTEAFF

V: TRBV28
J: TRBJ1-2
size: few
CDR3: CASSFGHKGTGLLYGYTF

V: TRBV6-6
J: TRBJ1-2
size: once
CDR3: CASTSDVMDGYTF

V: TRBV4-3
J: TRBJ2-3
size: .
CDR3: CASSQDPAGDTDTQYF

V: TRBV12-3/TRBV12-4
J: TRBJ1-1
size: once
CDR3: CASSLSLGTGPEAFF

V: TRBV7-9
J: TRBJ1-1
size: .
CDR3: CASSVGQGNTEAFF

V: TRBV30
J: TRBJ1-1
size: .
CDR3: CAWSRGTGTEAFF

V: TRBV7-9
J: TRBJ2-7
size: .
CDR3: CASSRQGAGEQYF

V: TRBV4-2
J: TRBJ1-6
size: .
CDR3: CASSLRGPYNSPLHF

V: TRBV6-6
J: TRBJ2-1
size: .
CDR3: CASSYSKQGTYNEQFF

V: TRBV6-4
J: TRBJ2-2
size: .
CDR3: CASSRDRTTGELFF

V: TRBV4-2
J: TRBJ2-7
size: .
CDR3: CASSQVRTGSEQYF

V: TRBV27
J: TRBJ2-1
size: .
CDR3: CASSFGGGETQFF

V: TRBV20-1
J: .
size: .
CDR3: CSAPGEGSQCEQYF

V: TRBV7-6
J: .
size: .
CDR3: CASSTNNEQYF

V: TRBV7-2
J: TRBJ1-2
size: .
CDR3: CASSLSSQTDYGYTF

V: TRBV7-9
J: TRBJ2-1
size: few
CDR3: CASSLVRTAYNEQFF

V: TRBV12-5
J: TRBJ2-1
size: .
CDR3: CASGSFTGRGFEQFF

V: TRBV20-1
J: TRBJ2-3
size: .
CDR3: CSASAPEGPPDTQYF

V: TRBV12-3/TRBV12-4
J: TRBJ2-1
size: few
CDR3: CASRGGEQFF

V: TRBV4-2
J: TRBJ2-7
size: .
CDR3: CASSQVGASYEQYF

V: TRBV10-3
J: TRBJ2-7
size: few
CDR3: CAITESVTGYYEQYF

V: TRBV6-2/TRBV6-3
J: .
size: .
CDR3: CASSSTTVGYEQYF

V: TRBV29-1
J: TRBJ1-6
size: few
CDR3: CSVRLRDLSSPLHF

V: TRBV4-2
J: TRBJ2-1
size: few
CDR3: CASSRFENSYNEQFF

V: TRBV12-3/TRBV12-4
J: TRBJ1-2
size: .
CDR3: CASTVGSRSLYGYTF

V: TRBV7-9
J: TRBJ2-3
size: .
CDR3: CASRYSERKDTQYF

V: TRBV28
J: TRBJ1-2
size: .
CDR3: CASTAPDREAGGYTF

V: TRBV20-1
J: TRBJ2-2
size: few
CDR3: CSASGTSGNGELFF

V: TRBV7-9
J: TRBJ2-3
size: .
CDR3: CASSPRDGPTDTQYF

V: TRBV7-9
J: TRBJ2-5
size: .
CDR3: CASSTRNQETQYF

V: TRBV12-3/TRBV12-4
J: TRBJ1-6
size: few
CDR3: CASSLVPSSPLHF

V: TRBV6-5
J: TRBJ2-7
size: few
CDR3: CASRTGYSSYEQYF

V: TRBV6-1
J: .
size: .
CDR3: CASSESGNILFEQYF

V: TRBV5-1
J: TRBJ2-3
size: .
CDR3: CASSLEGDRTTDTQYF

V: TRBV3-1
J: .
size: .
CDR3: CASSQEGLHNEQYF

V: TRBV10-3
J: TRBJ2-3
size: .
CDR3: CAIRGGSTDTQYF

V: TRBV6-8
J: TRBJ2-3
size: .
CDR3: CASRWLAPTDTQYF

V: TRBV6-2/TRBV6-3
J: TRBJ1-2
size: .
CDR3: CASSPQELCGYTF

V: TRBV7-2
J: TRBJ2-5
size: once
CDR3: CASSRLLAPQETQYF

V: TRBV5-1
J: TRBJ2-2
size: once
CDR3: CASSLITGELFF

V: TRBV29-1
J: TRBJ2-5
size: few
CDR3: CSASSTTNGETQYF

V: TRBV7-9
J: TRBJ2-1
size: .
CDR3: CASDAGTAHNEQFF

V: TRBV13
J: TRBJ2-7
size: .
CDR3: CASSSSTDRGPSYEQYF

V: TRBV5-1
J: TRBJ2-5
size: .
CDR3: CAGCHGGLGETQYF